This T cell receptor (beta chain) was documented in a study of T cell changes during pregnancy in multiple sclerosis. The table came from immunoSEQ multiplex PCR; TCRdb's copy has only in-frame clones and leaves some out. The data show about 75,000 clones, 94% seen once. The starting material was CD4+ T cells from peripheral blood mononuclear cells, obtained after pregnancy. The TCR sequence derives from a female donor with multiple sclerosis, enrolled in a pregnancy study.

CDR3 sequence: CASSSLRAEAFF. In DNA, the CDR3 is TGCGCCAGCAGTAGTCTCCGGGCTGAAGCTTTCTTT. The chain employs TRBV23-1 and TRBJ1-1; no definite D call. TRBV23-1 is noted as an ORF with a role that remains uncertain. Trimming left V 5 bases short and J 6 bases short, with 10 bases between. This CDR3 spans 12 amino acids.